The text below deals with one T cell receptor (beta chain). What it recognizes is unknown. Other DNA variants within this sample encode the same CDR3. Expressed TCRB transcripts were sequenced because the entire RNA isolate underwent reverse transcription. Naive, central memory and regulatory T cell samples averaged approximately 3.9 million immunoSEQ reads each. Clones were sequenced by immunoSEQ multiplex PCR, and TCRdb holds only the in-frame ones, with some missing. The repertoire holds roughly 400,000 clones, with approximately 15% as singletons. This sample stems from a study of beta chain features in type 1 diabetes. Study observations and caveats: Type 1 diabetes patients showed a moderate but significant shortening of TCRB CDR3s in all four CD4+ subsets. The naive, central memory and Treg TCRB repertoires of patients appeared to be more similar to one another than those of healthy donors.

Via CD45RO/CCR7/CD25/CD127/CD95/CD27, cells of the CD4+ naive, central memory, regulatory and stem cell-like memory subsets were sorted. The V gene's germline CDR1 is MDHEN and CDR2 SYDVKM. The CDR3 has 14 amino acids. With V trimmed by 4 bases and J by 7 bases, 6 bases remained unmatched. V is TRBV28 and J is TRBJ1-2; 10 bases are shared with TRBD1. This receptor was obtained from a woman between 18 and 30 years old in good health. Sequencing was performed on naive CD4+ T cells from blood. The CDR3 sequence is CASSSGQGSSGYTF. The CDR3 DNA reads TGTGCCAGCAGTTCGGGACAGGGGTCAAGTGGCTACACCTTC.